A selection of T cell receptor beta chains follows, all from one sample in a study of blood T cell repertoires in COVID-19. Profiled with immunoSEQ multiplex PCR; TCRdb holds only in-frame clones, not every one. There are 120,000 or so clones in the sample; approximately 79% occur only once, and about 2.7% lies in the top ten. Sequencing used peripheral blood. The receptor set was obtained from a man aged 50 or older with acute or convalescent COVID-19. CDR3s include the opening cysteine and the closing phenylalanine or tryptophan. Fields, in order: CDR3 protein, CDR3 DNA, D gene, clone size, CDR3 length, J gene, V gene. A D gene is named only where the DNA matches it firmly. The size entry is marked missing in some rows and otherwise reads once, few, many or a size class.

CDR3aa: CASSPPPGGSEAFF
CDR3nt: TGTGCCAGCAGTCCCCCGCCAGGGGGCTCTGAAGCTTTCTTT
d_gene: TRBD1
abundance: .
len: 14
j_gene: TRBJ1-1
v_gene: TRBV27

CDR3aa: CASSQTDGYTF
CDR3nt: TGTGCCAGCAGCCAAACTGATGGCTACACCTTC
d_gene: .
abundance: .
len: 11
j_gene: TRBJ1-2
v_gene: TRBV6-1

CDR3aa: CASSLVRGTGELFF
CDR3nt: TGTGCCAGCAGTTTAGTCAGGGGCACCGGGGAGCTGTTTTTT
d_gene: .
abundance: .
len: 14
j_gene: TRBJ2-2
v_gene: TRBV28

CDR3aa: CSVQPGEGSRSGAFF
CDR3nt: TGCAGCGTCCAACCGGGAGAGGGATCGCGGAGTGGCGCTTTCTTT
d_gene: .
abundance: .
len: 15
j_gene: TRBJ1-1
v_gene: TRBV29-1

CDR3aa: CAWGADYGYTF
CDR3nt: TGTGCCTGGGGAGCCGACTATGGCTACACCTTC
d_gene: .
abundance: .
len: 11
j_gene: TRBJ1-2
v_gene: TRBV30

CDR3aa: CASSEISVGSRFF
CDR3nt: TGTGCCAGCAGTGAAATTAGCGTCGGGAGTAGGTTCTTC
d_gene: .
abundance: .
len: 13
j_gene: TRBJ2-1
v_gene: TRBV6-1

CDR3aa: CASSPYPRGQGFNEQYF
CDR3nt: TGCGCCAGCAGCCCATACCCCCGGGGACAGGGGTTCAACGAGCAGTACTTC
d_gene: TRBD1
abundance: few
len: 17
j_gene: TRBJ2-7
v_gene: TRBV4-1

CDR3aa: CASSFTGTGGSTGELFF
CDR3nt: TGCGCCAGCAGCTTTACCGGTACGGGAGGGAGCACCGGGGAGCTGTTTTTT
d_gene: TRBD2
abundance: few
len: 17
j_gene: TRBJ2-2
v_gene: TRBV5-1

CDR3aa: CATSDPGLAGGNEQFF
CDR3nt: TGTGCCACCAGTGATCCAGGACTAGCGGGAGGGAATGAGCAGTTCTTC
d_gene: TRBD2
abundance: .
len: 16
j_gene: TRBJ2-1
v_gene: TRBV24-1

CDR3aa: CASRIGYRGRNTEAFF
CDR3nt: TGCGCCAGCCGAATCGGCTACAGGGGACGGAACACTGAAGCTTTCTTT
d_gene: TRBD1
abundance: .
len: 16
j_gene: TRBJ1-1
v_gene: TRBV5-1

CDR3aa: CASSPRTGNTGELFF
CDR3nt: TGTGCTAGCAGCCCTAGGACAGGGAACACCGGGGAGCTGTTTTTT
d_gene: TRBD1
abundance: .
len: 15
j_gene: TRBJ2-2
v_gene: TRBV7-7

CDR3aa: CASSQDSTSGPFHTGELFF
CDR3nt: TGCGCCAGCAGCCAAGACTCGACTAGCGGGCCGTTTCACACCGGGGAGCTGTTTTTT
d_gene: TRBD2
abundance: few
len: 19
j_gene: TRBJ2-2
v_gene: TRBV4-1

CDR3aa: CASSLRVNTEAFF
CDR3nt: TGTGCCAGCAGCCTGAGGGTGAACACTGAAGCTTTCTTT
d_gene: .
abundance: few
len: 13
j_gene: TRBJ1-1
v_gene: TRBV14

CDR3aa: CSVQGGGTGVSEQYF
CDR3nt: TGCAGCGTTCAAGGGGGCGGGACAGGGGTGTCCGAGCAGTACTTC
d_gene: TRBD1
abundance: .
len: 15
j_gene: TRBJ2-7
v_gene: TRBV29-1

CDR3aa: CASSRAGATYEQYF
CDR3nt: TGTGCCAGCAGCCGCGCAGGGGCCACTTACGAGCAGTACTTC
d_gene: .
abundance: .
len: 14
j_gene: TRBJ2-7
v_gene: TRBV9

CDR3aa: CASSPRQRPSTDTQYF
CDR3nt: TGTGCCAGCAGCCCCAGACAGAGACCGAGCACAGATACGCAGTATTTT
d_gene: .
abundance: .
len: 16
j_gene: TRBJ2-3
v_gene: TRBV9

CDR3aa: CASSLRQLSYNEQFF
CDR3nt: TGCGCCAGCAGCCTGAGACAGCTCTCCTACAATGAGCAGTTCTTC
d_gene: .
abundance: .
len: 15
j_gene: TRBJ2-1
v_gene: TRBV5-1

CDR3aa: CASSSSSTDTQYF
CDR3nt: TGTGCCAGTAGCTCGAGTAGCACAGATACGCAGTATTTT
d_gene: .
abundance: once
len: 13
j_gene: TRBJ2-3
v_gene: TRBV19

CDR3aa: CASSSWEANQETQYF
CDR3nt: TGTGCCAGCAGTTCCTGGGAGGCTAACCAAGAGACCCAGTACTTC
d_gene: .
abundance: .
len: 15
j_gene: TRBJ2-5
v_gene: TRBV28

CDR3aa: CASSIETAGGVDGYTF
CDR3nt: TGTGCCAGTAGTATAGAGACCGCAGGGGGAGTGGACGGCTACACCTTC
d_gene: TRBD1
abundance: .
len: 16
j_gene: TRBJ1-2
v_gene: TRBV19

CDR3aa: CASSQKLAMQETQYF
CDR3nt: TGCGCCAGCAGCCAAAAACTAGCGATGCAAGAGACCCAGTACTTC
d_gene: TRBD2
abundance: many
len: 15
j_gene: TRBJ2-5
v_gene: TRBV5-1

CDR3aa: CASYPGFRRGYQPQHF
CDR3nt: TGTGCCAGCTACCCAGGGTTTAGGAGGGGATATCAGCCCCAGCATTTT
d_gene: .
abundance: .
len: 16
j_gene: TRBJ1-5
v_gene: TRBV28

CDR3aa: CASSSPGQLGETQYF
CDR3nt: TGTGCCAGCAGTTCGCCGGGACAGCTAGGAGAGACCCAGTACTTC
d_gene: TRBD1
abundance: .
len: 15
j_gene: TRBJ2-5
v_gene: TRBV27

CDR3aa: CASSRDRGLNEKLFF
CDR3nt: TGTGCCAGCAGCCGGGACAGGGGGCTTAATGAAAAACTGTTTTTT
d_gene: TRBD1
abundance: once
len: 15
j_gene: TRBJ1-4
v_gene: TRBV2

CDR3aa: CASSSSGTGVQPQHF
CDR3nt: TGCGCCAGCAGTTCTTCCGGGACAGGGGTGCAGCCCCAGCATTTT
d_gene: TRBD1
abundance: .
len: 15
j_gene: TRBJ1-5
v_gene: TRBV10-2

CDR3aa: CASSNPAGAYEQYF
CDR3nt: TGTGCCAGCAGCAACCCGGCAGGGGCCTACGAGCAGTACTTC
d_gene: .
abundance: .
len: 14
j_gene: TRBJ2-7
v_gene: TRBV5-6

CDR3aa: CASSQDGQGNYGYTF
CDR3nt: TGTGCCAGCAGCCAAGATGGACAGGGGAACTATGGCTACACCTTC
d_gene: TRBD1
abundance: .
len: 15
j_gene: TRBJ1-2
v_gene: TRBV3-1/TRBV3-2

CDR3aa: CASRSLSLGGGLSYEQYF
CDR3nt: TGTGCCAGCAGATCCCTGTCTTTGGGGGGGGGACTCTCCTACGAGCAGTACTTC
d_gene: TRBD2
abundance: .
len: 18
j_gene: TRBJ2-7
v_gene: TRBV11-2

CDR3aa: CASSQSIGGGETQYF
CDR3nt: TGTGCCAGCAGCCAGTCAATTGGGGGCGGGGAGACCCAGTACTTC
d_gene: .
abundance: .
len: 15
j_gene: TRBJ2-5
v_gene: TRBV11-2

CDR3aa: CASSLATSGTYNEQFF
CDR3nt: TGCGCCAGCAGCTTGGCCACTAGCGGGACCTACAATGAGCAGTTCTTC
d_gene: TRBD2
abundance: many
len: 16
j_gene: TRBJ2-1
v_gene: TRBV5-1

CDR3aa: CASSSGGANTGELFF
CDR3nt: TGTGCCAGTAGTAGCGGGGGGGCTAACACCGGGGAGCTGTTTTTT
d_gene: TRBD2
abundance: .
len: 15
j_gene: TRBJ2-2
v_gene: TRBV19

CDR3aa: CASSAPGVGKNIQYF
CDR3nt: TGTGCCAGCAGTGCCCCGGGGGTCGGCAAAAACATTCAGTACTTC
d_gene: .
abundance: .
len: 15
j_gene: TRBJ2-4
v_gene: TRBV27

CDR3aa: CASSPGQANTEAFF
CDR3nt: TGTGCCAGCAGCCCGGGACAGGCGAACACTGAAGCTTTCTTT
d_gene: TRBD1
abundance: .
len: 14
j_gene: TRBJ1-1
v_gene: TRBV5-5

CDR3aa: CASSKITRSEQYF
CDR3nt: TGTGCCAGCAGCAAAATAACAAGGAGCGAGCAGTACTTC
d_gene: .
abundance: few
len: 13
j_gene: TRBJ2-7
v_gene: TRBV9

CDR3aa: CASSYSTGALYGYTF
CDR3nt: TGTGCCAGCAGTTACTCGACAGGGGCCCTATATGGCTACACCTTC
d_gene: TRBD1
abundance: .
len: 15
j_gene: TRBJ1-2
v_gene: TRBV6-6

CDR3aa: CASNPGTGVSEQYF
CDR3nt: TGTGCCAGCAACCCCGGGACAGGGGTATCCGAGCAGTACTTC
d_gene: TRBD1
abundance: few
len: 14
j_gene: TRBJ2-7
v_gene: TRBV6-5

CDR3aa: CASSYGQVTEAFF
CDR3nt: TGTGCCAGCAGTTACGGGCAGGTAACTGAAGCTTTCTTT
d_gene: .
abundance: .
len: 13
j_gene: TRBJ1-1
v_gene: TRBV6-5

CDR3aa: CASSYPGTKNTEAFF
CDR3nt: TGTGCCAGCAGTTACCCAGGGACAAAGAACACTGAAGCTTTCTTT
d_gene: .
abundance: .
len: 15
j_gene: TRBJ1-1
v_gene: TRBV6-5

CDR3aa: CASSSGLGITGELFF
CDR3nt: TGTGCCAGCAGCTCGGGACTAGGGATCACCGGGGAGCTGTTTTTT
d_gene: TRBD2
abundance: .
len: 15
j_gene: TRBJ2-2
v_gene: TRBV11-2

CDR3aa: CASSRDRLSEQYF
CDR3nt: TGTGCCAGCAGCCGGGACAGGCTTAGCGAGCAGTACTTC
d_gene: TRBD1
abundance: .
len: 13
j_gene: TRBJ2-7
v_gene: TRBV11-3

CDR3aa: CATSRDRGLDEQFF
CDR3nt: TGTGCCACCAGTAGGGACAGGGGGCTAGATGAGCAGTTCTTC
d_gene: TRBD1
abundance: .
len: 14
j_gene: TRBJ2-1
v_gene: TRBV24-1

CDR3aa: CASSARVDTEAFF
CDR3nt: TGTGCCAGCAGCGCCCGGGTTGACACTGAAGCTTTCTTT
d_gene: .
abundance: .
len: 13
j_gene: TRBJ1-1
v_gene: TRBV3-1/TRBV3-2

CDR3aa: CASSAQGINDGVTYNEQFF
CDR3nt: TGTGCCAGCAGTGCACAGGGGATTAATGACGGCGTTACCTACAATGAGCAGTTCTTC
d_gene: TRBD1
abundance: .
len: 19
j_gene: TRBJ2-1
v_gene: TRBV2

CDR3aa: CASSVTGGDSPLHF
CDR3nt: TGCGCCAGCAGCGTGACAGGGGGTGACTCACCCCTCCACTTT
d_gene: TRBD1
abundance: .
len: 14
j_gene: TRBJ1-6
v_gene: TRBV5-1

CDR3aa: CSVEPGQIKFF
CDR3nt: TGCAGCGTGGAGCCAGGACAGATTAAGTTCTTC
d_gene: .
abundance: .
len: 11
j_gene: TRBJ2-1
v_gene: TRBV29-1